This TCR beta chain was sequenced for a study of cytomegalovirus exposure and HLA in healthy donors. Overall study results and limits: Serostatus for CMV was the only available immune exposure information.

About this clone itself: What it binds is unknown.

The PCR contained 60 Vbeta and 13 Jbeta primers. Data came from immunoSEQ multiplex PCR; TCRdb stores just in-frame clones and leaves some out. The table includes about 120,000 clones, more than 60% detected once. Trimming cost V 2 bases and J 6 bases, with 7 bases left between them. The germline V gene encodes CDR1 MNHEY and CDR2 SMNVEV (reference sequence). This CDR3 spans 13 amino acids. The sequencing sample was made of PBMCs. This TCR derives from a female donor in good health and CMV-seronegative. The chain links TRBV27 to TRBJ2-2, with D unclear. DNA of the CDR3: TGTGCCAGCAGTTTAACTTTATCCGGGGAGCTGTTTTTT. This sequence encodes CASSLTLSGELFF.